The following is a T cell receptor (beta chain) sequence with its context. What it binds is unknown. This record belongs to a study of cytomegalovirus exposure and HLA in healthy donors. Overall study context: The roughly 100 million unique TCR beta sequences, from roughly 170 million T cells, were found by an earlier analysis. The study, taken as a whole, reports: As a later analysis showed, a missense DCLRE1C variant was linked to trimming of TCR beta V- and J-genes. The productive fraction for most TCR beta V segments was about 87% or about 30% in an earlier analysis.

The CDR3 totals 13 residues. The germline V gene has CDR1 GTSNPN and CDR2 SVGIG (reference sequence). V dropped 7 bases and J dropped 4; count of bases not matched to a gene: 5. Primers for the PCR totalled 60 Vbeta and 13 Jbeta. Assay: immunoSEQ multiplex PCR; the TCRdb copy retains only in-frame clones and omits some. The sample lists approximately 140,000 clones, more than 60% occurring once. This chain connects TRBV30 to TRBJ1-3; 9 bases match TRBD1. This clonotype originated in a male donor in good health and CMV-seronegative. Sequencing used PBMCs. CDR3 in DNA: TGTGCCTCGGGGACAGGGAGGGGAAACACCATATATTTT. Amino acids: CASGTGRGNTIYF.